This is a list of T cell receptor beta chains from one sample in a study of OX40 agonist ivuxolimab in advanced cancers. Profiled with immunoSEQ multiplex PCR; TCRdb holds only in-frame clones, not every one. The table has more than 10,000 clones, around 84% seen once; the top ten hold 25% to 35%. The sequencing used CD4+ or CD8+ T cells sorted from blood, collected in a trial of the OX40 agonist ivuxolimab. These receptors were obtained from an adult with an advanced solid tumor such as melanoma, head and neck, liver or kidney cancer. Both conserved end residues are part of each CDR3. Fields, in order: V gene, D gene, clone size, J gene, CDR3 DNA, CDR3 protein. D genes are given only for firm matches. A row's size may be missing; if present it is once, few, many or a size class.

TRBV5-3	-	-	TRBJ2-3	TGTGCCAGCAGCAAAGACGGGGGCACAGATACGCAGTATTTT	CASSKDGGTDTQYF
TRBV2	-	medium-sized	TRBJ2-1	TGTGCCAGCAGTGAAATCCTAGAGGGGCAGTTCTTC	CASSEILEGQFF
TRBV11-2	-	-	TRBJ2-1	TGTGCCAGCAGCCCATCACCCCGGGACTTCAATGAGCAGTTCTTC	CASSPSPRDFNEQFF
TRBV6-5	-	few	TRBJ1-4	TGTGCCAGCAGCCGCTGGCCAACTAATGAAAAACTGTTTTTT	CASSRWPTNEKLFF
TRBV4-1	TRBD1	-	TRBJ2-2	TGCGCCAGCAGCCGTGGGACAGGGGGCTGGACCGGGGAGCTGTTTTTT	CASSRGTGGWTGELFF
TRBV5-4	-	-	TRBJ2-1	TGTGCCAGCAGCTTTCAGGGGAGCTCCTACAATGAGCAGTTCTTC	CASSFQGSSYNEQFF
TRBV27	TRBD2	-	TRBJ2-3	TGTGCCACACAGACTAGCCTGGCAGATACGCAGTATTTT	CATQTSLADTQYF
TRBV5-4	-	-	TRBJ2-7	TGTGCCAGCAGCTTAGGCGGGATATCCTCCTACGAGCAGTACTTC	CASSLGGISSYEQYF
TRBV7-9	-	-	TRBJ2-2	TGTGCCAGCAGCGCCCAGGGGGGACCGAACACCGGGGAGCTGTTTTTT	CASSAQGGPNTGELFF
TRBV9	-	-	TRBJ2-7	TGTGCCAGCAGCGTAGAGGGAGGGGGCAGCGAGCAGTACTTC	CASSVEGGGSEQYF
TRBV7-9	-	-	TRBJ1-3	TGTGCCAGCAGCTCTACCAATGCTGGAAACACCATATATTTT	CASSSTNAGNTIYF
TRBV28	-	-	TRBJ1-1	TGTGCCAGCAGTTTACCAGGGCCCATGAACACTGAAGCTTTCTTT	CASSLPGPMNTEAFF
TRBV28	-	-	TRBJ2-1	TGTGCCAGCACCCTTAGCCAGGGCCCCTACAATGAGCAGTTCTTC	CASTLSQGPYNEQFF
TRBV2	-	-	TRBJ1-1	TGTGCCAGCCACCGGGGCAGGGACACTGAAGCTTTCTTT	CASHRGRDTEAFF
TRBV7-2	-	-	TRBJ2-1	TGTGCCAGCAGCATATCAGGGGCCCACCGAAGGAATGAGCAGTTCTTC	CASSISGAHRRNEQFF
TRBV4-3	-	-	TRBJ2-2	TGCGCCAGCAGCCAAGATAATACGCGGCTAATGAACACCGGGGAGCTGTTTTTT	CASSQDNTRLMNTGELFF
TRBV9	TRBD1	-	TRBJ2-7	TGTGCCAGCAGCGTAGGGGACAGGGCCTACGAGCAGTACTTC	CASSVGDRAYEQYF
TRBV6-6	-	-	TRBJ1-1	TGTGCCAGCAGTTACTCGGCGACACCGAACACTGAAGCTTTCTTT	CASSYSATPNTEAFF
TRBV28	TRBD1	-	TRBJ1-1	TGTGCCAGCAGCCTGACAGGGGAGTACACTGAAGCTTTCTTT	CASSLTGEYTEAFF
TRBV4-3	-	once	TRBJ2-1	TGCGCCAGCAGCCAAGTCTTTACGGGGGCGAATGAGCAGTTCTTC	CASSQVFTGANEQFF
TRBV5-1	TRBD2	-	TRBJ2-1	TGCGCCAGCAGCTCGGGCCTAGCGGGGGCGTACAATGAGCAGTTCTTC	CASSSGLAGAYNEQFF
TRBV6-5	TRBD1	-	TRBJ1-1	TGTGCCAGCAGTTCGGACAGGGCGATGGATAACACTGAAGCTTTCTTT	CASSSDRAMDNTEAFF
TRBV9	-	-	TRBJ2-2	TGTGCCAGCAGCGGAACGTCGAGCACCGGGGAGCTGTTTTTT	CASSGTSSTGELFF
TRBV5-6	-	-	TRBJ1-2	TGTGCCAGCAGCTCCCTCGACAGAGCGGTAAACTATGGCTACACCTTC	CASSSLDRAVNYGYTF
TRBV14	TRBD1	medium-sized	TRBJ1-1	TGTGCCAGCAGCCAACAGGGGGTAGGGAACACTGAAGCTTTCTTT	CASSQQGVGNTEAFF
TRBV27	TRBD1	-	TRBJ2-7	TGTGCCAGCAGTGCCGGACAGGGGTACTACGAGCAGTACTTC	CASSAGQGYYEQYF